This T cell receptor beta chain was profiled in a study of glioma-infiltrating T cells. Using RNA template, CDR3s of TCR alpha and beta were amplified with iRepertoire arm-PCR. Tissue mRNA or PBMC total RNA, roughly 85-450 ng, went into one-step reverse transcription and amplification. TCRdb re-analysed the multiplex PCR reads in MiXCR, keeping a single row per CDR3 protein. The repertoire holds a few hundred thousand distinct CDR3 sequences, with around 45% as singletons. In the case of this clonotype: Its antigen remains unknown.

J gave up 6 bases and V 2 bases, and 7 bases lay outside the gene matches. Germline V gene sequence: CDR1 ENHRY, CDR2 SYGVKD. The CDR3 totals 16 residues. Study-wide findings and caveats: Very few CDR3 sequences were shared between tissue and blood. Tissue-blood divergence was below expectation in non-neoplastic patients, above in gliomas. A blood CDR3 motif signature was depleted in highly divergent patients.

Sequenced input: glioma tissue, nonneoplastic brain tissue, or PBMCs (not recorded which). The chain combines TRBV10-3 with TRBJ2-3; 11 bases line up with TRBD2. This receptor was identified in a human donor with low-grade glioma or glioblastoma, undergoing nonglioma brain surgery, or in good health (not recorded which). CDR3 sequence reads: CAISETLAGGSDTQYF. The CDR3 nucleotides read TGTGCCATCAGTGAGACCTTAGCGGGAGGGTCCGATACGCAGTATTTT.